These T cell receptor beta chains were read from a single sample in a study of T cells in Graves' hyperthyroidism and ophthalmopathy. TCRdb passed the multiplex PCR reads through MiXCR, listing each CDR3 protein once. The sample shows 350,000 to 400,000 distinct CDR3 sequences, roughly 19% of them seen only once. Sequencing was done on a sample of blood. These receptors all stem from a young woman with Graves' hyperthyroidism. Each CDR3 is given with its conserved first and last residue. The D gene is left open where the match is weak. Some rows mark clone size as missing; the rest say once, few, many or name a class of expanded clone.

v_call,cdr3_length,j_call,clone_size,d_call,cdr3_aa,cdr3_nt
TRBV20-1,13,TRBJ1-2,many,-,CSAPLDGGYGYTF,TGCAGTGCTCCGCTGGACGGGGGCTATGGCTACACCTTC
TRBV7-3,15,TRBJ2-7,many,TRBD2,CASSVSGGTSYEQYF,TGTGCCAGCAGCGTTAGCGGGGGGACTTCCTACGAGCAGTACTTC
TRBV11-3,13,TRBJ2-7,-,-,CASSFRTSFSEYF,TGTGCCAGCAGCTTTCGGACTTCTTTTTCGGAGTACTTC
TRBV5-1,13,TRBJ1-6,many,-,CASSLLTDSPLHF,TGCGCCAGCAGCTTGTTGACAGATTCACCCCTCCACTTT
TRBV24-1,14,TRBJ2-6,once,-,CATSGGKGANVLTF,TGTGCCACCAGCGGGGGCAAGGGGGCCAACGTCCTGACTTTC
TRBV20-1,16,TRBJ1-5,few,-,CSAKRGGSMGNQPQHF,TGCAGTGCTAAACGGGGGGGGAGTATGGGGAATCAGCCCCAGCATTTT
TRBV11-2,16,TRBJ1-5,many,-,CASSSGRGSGNQPQHF,TGTGCCAGCAGCTCCGGCCGGGGGTCGGGCAATCAGCCCCAGCATTTT
TRBV5-1,16,TRBJ1-2,many,TRBD1,CASSRLLSGTGTGYTF,TGCGCCAGCAGCCGTTTATTATCCGGGACAGGGACCGGCTACACCTTC
TRBV19,13,TRBJ1-1,many,-,CASSIQANTEAFF,TGTGCCAGTAGTATACAGGCAAACACTGAAGCTTTCTTT
TRBV30,14,TRBJ2-2,-,-,CAWDWGANTGELFF,TGTGCCTGGGACTGGGGTGCGAACACCGGGGAGCTGTTTTTT
TRBV3-1,15,TRBJ1-5,-,-,CASSQGQIIDQPQHF,TGTGCCAGCAGCCAAGGACAGATTATTGATCAGCCCCAGCATTTT
TRBV9,14,TRBJ2-7,many,-,CASSVSTVNREQYF,TGTGCCAGCAGCGTGTCGACGGTTAATAGGGAGCAGTACTTC
TRBV6-1,15,TRBJ2-5,-,-,CASSPRTGGQETQYF,TGTGCCAGCAGTCCGCGGACGGGTGGGCAAGAGACCCAGTACTTC
TRBV12-5,13,TRBJ1-5,many,-,CANGTLPHQPQHF,TGTGCTAACGGGACTCTTCCCCATCAGCCCCAGCATTTT
TRBV2,16,TRBJ1-5,many,TRBD1,CASSDAGQAGYQPQHF,TGTGCCAGCAGCGACGCGGGACAGGCGGGGTATCAGCCCCAGCATTTT
TRBV10-3,15,TRBJ2-2,many,-,CAIKGSATNTGELFF,TGTGCCATCAAGGGGTCGGCCACGAACACCGGGGAGCTGTTTTTT
TRBV6-5,16,TRBJ2-7,many,TRBD1,CASSYSTGGKSSEQYF,TGTGCCAGCAGTTATTCGACAGGGGGCAAAAGTAGCGAGCAGTACTTC
TRBV20-1,13,TRBJ2-5,many,-,CSATVASTETQYF,TGCAGTGCTACCGTAGCGTCGACAGAGACCCAGTACTTC
TRBV10-3,14,TRBJ1-1,many,-,CAISEGRGSTEAFF,TGTGCCATCAGTGAGGGCAGGGGCTCCACTGAAGCTTTCTTT
TRBV3-1,14,TRBJ1-1,-,TRBD1,CAISHLPGGSEAFF,TGTGCCATCAGCCACCTTCCAGGGGGTAGTGAAGCTTTCTTT
TRBV27,16,TRBJ2-5,many,TRBD2,CASSLSWGLAGGPLYF,TGTGCCAGCAGTTTATCGTGGGGACTAGCGGGGGGCCCCTTGTACTTC
TRBV2,15,TRBJ2-7,many,-,CASNRIEEIHYEQYF,TGTGCCAGCAACCGAATAGAGGAGATTCACTACGAGCAGTACTTC
TRBV19,14,TRBJ2-7,many,-,CASSDKESGGEQYF,TGTGCCAGTAGCGACAAGGAGAGTGGCGGCGAGCAGTACTTC
TRBV12-3/TRBV12-4,14,TRBJ1-1,many,-,CASTSTGTATEAFF,TGTGCCAGCACCAGTACAGGGACTGCCACTGAAGCTTTCTTT
TRBV7-3,16,TRBJ2-2,-,TRBD2,CASSSGLAGAAGELFF,TGTGCCAGCAGCTCTGGACTAGCGGGGGCGGCCGGGGAGCTGTTTTTT
TRBV2,13,TRBJ1-1,many,-,CATSGVGNTEAFF,TGTGCCACCTCGGGGGTCGGGAACACTGAAGCTTTCTTT
TRBV2,13,TRBJ1-1,few,-,CASSGGEARGAFF,TGTGCCAGCAGCGGAGGGGAGGCCCGAGGGGCTTTCTTT
TRBV2,15,TRBJ1-4,many,TRBD1,CASNPYRGGGEKLFF,TGTGCCAGCAACCCCTACAGGGGAGGTGGTGAAAAACTGTTTTTT
TRBV6-1,12,TRBJ2-5,many,-,CASILRGETQYF,TGTGCCAGCATATTGAGGGGTGAGACCCAGTACTTC
TRBV12-3/TRBV12-4,15,TRBJ1-5,many,-,CASSLAGTGGQPQHF,TGTGCCAGCAGTTTAGCGGGAACAGGCGGACAGCCCCAGCATTTT
TRBV20-1,12,TRBJ2-7,many,-,CSAGTLTYEQYF,TGCAGTGCTGGGACACTGACCTACGAGCAGTACTTC
TRBV29-1,14,TRBJ1-1,-,-,CSVEERQRNTEAFF,TGCAGCGTTGAAGAACGGCAGAGGAACACTGAAGCTTTCTTT
TRBV6-6,13,TRBJ1-5,medium-sized,-,CASSAAGGQPQHF,TGTGCCAGCAGCGCGGCCGGAGGTCAGCCCCAGCATTTT
TRBV2,14,TRBJ2-5,many,-,CASNPDRVQETQYF,TGTGCCAGCAACCCGGACAGAGTCCAAGAGACCCAGTACTTC
TRBV5-1,16,TRBJ1-3,-,-,CASSLAHTGTGNTIYF,TGCGCCAGCAGCTTGGCCCATACAGGGACTGGAAACACCATATATTTT
TRBV7-8,13,TRBJ2-7,many,-,CASSLSWVYEQYF,TGTGCCAGCAGCTTAAGTTGGGTCTACGAGCAGTACTTC
TRBV18,15,TRBJ2-5,-,-,CASSPPLTAEETQYF,TGTGCCAGCTCACCGCCTTTGACTGCGGAGGAGACCCAGTACTTC
TRBV20-1,14,TRBJ2-5,many,-,CSAREGARVETQYF,TGCAGTGCTAGAGAAGGGGCGAGGGTAGAGACCCAGTACTTC
TRBV6-1,15,TRBJ2-5,few,-,CASSPRVLDQETQYF,TGTGCCAGCAGTCCCAGGGTGCTGGATCAAGAGACCCAGTACTTC
TRBV3-1,16,TRBJ2-5,few,-,CASSQVRASSQETQYF,TGTGCCAGCAGCCAAGTCCGCGCCAGCTCTCAAGAGACCCAGTACTTC
TRBV6-5,12,TRBJ1-2,many,TRBD1,CASNRQGVPYTF,TGTGCCAGCAACCGACAGGGAGTTCCCTACACCTTC
TRBV20-1,15,TRBJ2-7,few,-,CGARDLQFETYEQYF,TGCGGTGCTAGAGATCTGCAGTTTGAAACTTACGAGCAGTACTTC
TRBV12-3/TRBV12-4,14,TRBJ2-7,-,-,CASTQSGAAYEQYF,TGTGCCAGCACCCAGTCCGGGGCGGCCTACGAGCAGTACTTC